The 24 T cell receptor beta chains below were found in one sample sequenced in a study of T cells in Graves' hyperthyroidism and ophthalmopathy. The CDR3 regions of TCR beta were amplified from RNA transcripts. With the HTBI primer set, the TCR CDR3 went through a first round of RT-PCR. TCRdb itself ran the multiplex PCR reads through MiXCR, one entry per CDR3 protein. The table records 700,000 or so distinct CDR3 sequences, about 14% of them present only once. What was sequenced was blood. The receptors originated from a woman aged 45-59 years with Graves' ophthalmopathy.

With regard to this clonotype: A much larger clone differs from this one at a single base, so this may be a read error. The CDR3 sequence is CASSLRWREGPGNERYF. The DNA of the CDR3 is TGTGCCAGCAGCTTGAGGTGGCGGGAGGGCCCGGGGAACGAGCGGTACTTC. The chain links TRBV7-2 to TRBJ2-7; 9 positions match TRBD2. Germline V gene data show CDR1 as SGHTA and CDR2 as FQGNSA. The CDR3 is 17 amino acids.

As concerns this clonotype: A much larger clone differs from this one at a single base, so this may be a read error. The gene calls are TRBV6-1 and TRBJ1-5; weak D call: TRBD1 (5 bases). The CDR3 spans 16 residues. V was cut by 4 bases and J by 3 bases, with 16 bases left in between. Germline V lookup: CDR1 MNHNS, CDR2 SASEGT. CDR3 nucleotides: TGTGCCAGCAGTGTGGCAGGGCTGAGGAACAATCAGCCCCAGCATTTT. Encoded protein: CASSVAGLRNNQPQHF.

The sample holds many counts of this clonotype. The chain joins TRBV20-1 to TRBJ1-2; no clear D. The V and J ends lost 5 bases and 4 bases respectively, with 11 bases between them. The CDR3 covers 12 residues. Germline loops: CDR1 DFQATT, CDR2 SNEGSKA (reference sequence). The CDR3 nucleotides read TGCAGTGCTGATCTTATTATCTATGGCTACACCTTC. Translated, it gives CSADLIIYGYTF.

This clonotype was picked up many times. This chain uses TRBV29-1 with TRBJ2-7; TRBD2 agrees at 7 bases. From germline, CDR1 is SQVTM and CDR2 ANQGSEA. V lost 6 bases, J lost 0 bases, and 5 bases stayed unmatched. The CDR3 extends over 13 amino acids. For the CDR3, the DNA is TGCAGCGTAGCGGGACGGAGCTCCTACGAGCAGTACTTC. It encodes CSVAGRSSYEQYF.

This clonotype was recorded a few times. Being one base from a much bigger clone, this may be a read error. CDR3 nucleotide sequence: TGTGCCGGCAGCTTAGACCAGACGACACACAATGAGCAGTTCTTC. It specifies CAGSLDQTTHNEQFF. V gene TRBV11-3 combines with J gene TRBJ2-1; D gene uncertain. Germline assignment: CDR1 SGHNT and CDR2 YENEEA. CDR3 size: 15 residues.

This clonotype was detected ten times or more. V is TRBV28 and J is TRBJ2-1, with D possibly being TRBD1 (6 bases). The CDR3 sequence is 12 residues long. Per germline, CDR1 MDHEN and CDR2 SYDVKM. V was shortened by 7 bases and J by 3 bases, with 7 bases between the two germline ends. The CDR3 DNA sequence: TGTGCCAGCAAGGGGGTCTACAATGAGCAGTTCTTC. Translation: CASKGVYNEQFF.

This clonotype came up many times. The genes are TRBV18 and TRBJ2-5; no firm D call. Trimming removed 3 bases at V and 5 bases at J, with 16 bases between. This CDR3 is built from 15 residues. Germline loops: CDR1 KGHSH, CDR2 LQKENI. CDR3 coding DNA: TGTGCCAGCTCACCGGCTTCAAGCGATGGGGAGACCCAGTACTTC. Protein: CASSPASSDGETQYF.

V usage is TRBV7-3 and J usage is TRBJ1-4; TRBD1 matches 12 bases. From germline, CDR1 is SGHTA and CDR2 FQGTGA. J gave up 8 bases and V 5 bases, and 12 bases lay outside the gene matches. The CDR3 is 17 residues long. In DNA, the CDR3 is TGTGCCAGCAGCCCGGGACAGGGGGCGCGGAGGGAAGAAAAACTGTTTTTT. It codes for CASSPGQGARREEKLFF.

This clonotype was picked up a small number of times. This chain uses TRBV20-1 with TRBJ2-7, with 8 nucleotides matching TRBD2. The germline CDR1 and CDR2 sequences are DFQATT and SNEGSKA (reference sequence). The CDR3 loop spans 14 amino acids. Trimming removed 5 bases from V and 2 bases from J; junction bases left unmatched: 8. CDR3 sequence: CSASSIAGTYEQYF. In nucleotides, the CDR3 is TGCAGTGCTTCCAGTATAGCGGGAACCTACGAGCAGTACTTC.

The table lists this clonotype with a few counts. This sequence joins TRBV10-3 and TRBJ1-2; D may be TRBD1 (6 bases). CDR1 is ENHRY and CDR2 is SYGVKD in the germline V gene. The CDR3 is made up of 12 amino acids. V dropped 10 bases and J dropped 0 bases, with 9 bases sitting between them. CDR3 DNA sequence: TGTGCCACGACAGGAGCTAACTATGGCTACACCTTC. It encodes CATTGANYGYTF.

In its sample, this clonotype was seen a few times. The CDR3 coding sequence is TGTGCCAGCAGTCCACGGGAGGGCCGGTACGAGCAGTACTTC. Residues: CASSPREGRYEQYF. V is TRBV5-5 and J is TRBJ2-7, with 8 bases identical to TRBD2. After removal of 5 bases from V and 4 bases from J, the junction contained 8 bases not matched to a gene. The V gene's germline CDR1 is SGHKS and CDR2 YYEKEE (reference sequence). The CDR3 extends over 14 amino acids.

The chain combines TRBV18 with TRBJ2-5; 8 bases agree with TRBD2. Trimming removed 3 bases from V and 6 bases from J; junction bases left unmatched: 6. Germline CDR1 is KGHSH and CDR2 is LQKENI. The length of the CDR3 is 14 residues. The CDR3 DNA reads TGTGCCAGCTCACCGTTTCGGGAGGGAAAGACCCAGTACTTC. Translation gives CASSPFREGKTQYF.

V gene TRBV12-5 combines with J gene TRBJ1-6; no clear D gene. Germline V gives CDR1 LGHNT, CDR2 FRNRAP. V lost 10 bases and J 15 bases, leaving 13 bases between the germline ends. CDR3 size: 10 residues. In nucleotides, the CDR3 is TGTGCTATACTATCCCGGGGCCTCCACTTT. It specifies CAILSRGLHF.

The chain joins TRBV9 to TRBJ2-5; 13 bases match TRBD2. J was trimmed by 0 bases and V by 3 bases; bases with no gene match: 2. This CDR3 comprises 16 residues. The germline gives CDR1 SGDLS, CDR2 YYNGEE. The CDR3 protein is CASSAGTSGNQETQYF. CDR3 DNA sequence: TGTGCCAGCAGCGCCGGGACTAGCGGGAACCAAGAGACCCAGTACTTC.

In its sample, this clonotype was seen many times. V usage is TRBV7-9 and J usage is TRBJ2-3, with 11 bases matching TRBD2. Germline CDR1 reads SEHNR; CDR2 reads FQNEAQ (reference sequence). The CDR3 length is 18 residues. V dropped 4 bases and J dropped 2; count of bases not matched to a gene: 11. For the CDR3, the DNA is TGTGCCAGCAGCTCTAACCTCATTAGCGGGAGGGACACAGATACGCAGTATTTT. It yields the protein CASSSNLISGRDTDTQYF. The full variable domain, with the rest looked up from reference TRBV7-9 and TRBJ2-3, is DTGVSQNPRHKITKRGQNVTFRCDPISEHNRLYWYRQTLGQGPEFLTYFQNEAQLEKSRLLSDRFSAERPKGSFSTLEIQRTEQGDSAMYLCASSSNLISGRDTDTQYFGPGTRLTVL.

This clonotype has ten or more counts. The CDR3 nucleotides read TGTGCCAGCAGCACACGACGGACAGTGGCAACTAATGAAAAACTGTTTTTT. Residues: CASSTRRTVATNEKLFF. The chain joins TRBV7-8 to TRBJ1-4, with D perhaps matching TRBD1 (6 bases). The germline V gene has CDR1 SGHVS and CDR2 FQNEAQ. CDR3 length: 17 amino acids. Trimming removed 5 bases from V and 0 bases from J, with 16 bases in between.

This clonotype was seen more than once but under ten times. The rearrangement links TRBV20-1 to TRBJ1-5; no reliable D call. This CDR3 region has 18 residues. Germline CDR1 DFQATT, CDR2 SNEGSKA (reference sequence). The V gene lost 1 base and the J gene lost 0 bases, with 19 bases spanning the gap. In nucleotides, the CDR3 is TGCAGTGCTAGAGCCACCGACTATAGTGATATTAGCAATCAGCCCCAGCATTTT. Encoded protein: CSARATDYSDISNQPQHF.

This clonotype has just a few counts. The J gene is TRBJ1-1, the V gene TRBV9; D gene ambiguous. The CDR3 spans 12 residues. V was pared by 4 bases and J by 6 bases, with 10 bases between. CDR1 and CDR2 (germline): SGDLS, YYNGEE. The CDR3 DNA sequence: TGTGCCAGCAGCCCGACGAGCGCTGAAGCTTTCTTT. It is translated as CASSPTSAEAFF. Full variable domain (outside the CDR3, taken from reference TRBV9 and TRBJ1-1): DSGVTQTPKHLITATGQRVTLRCSPRSGDLSVYWYQQSLDQGLQFLIQYYNGEERAKGNILERFSAQQFPDLHSELNLSSLELGDSALYFCASSPTSAEAFFGQGTRLTVV.

The sample holds many counts of this clonotype. The J gene is TRBJ2-7, the V gene TRBV4-2; D may be TRBD1 (5 bases). This CDR3 region has 13 residues. The germline V and J ends were trimmed by 0 bases and 2 bases, with 5 bases remaining between them. Germline values: CDR1 LGHNA, CDR2 YNFKEQ. The CDR3 sequence is CASSQDRAYEQYF. The CDR3 DNA sequence: TGTGCCAGCAGCCAAGACAGGGCCTACGAGCAGTACTTC.

This clonotype was observed many times. CDR3 coding DNA: TGTGCCTGGAGTGCGCACGGGACAGGATACGAGCAGTACTTC. Translating it yields CAWSAHGTGYEQYF. V is TRBV30 and J is TRBJ2-7; 8 bases are a match to TRBD1. The CDR3 sequence is 14 residues long. Germline V CDR1 and CDR2: GTSNPN, SVGIG (reference sequence). The J segment lost 4 bases and the V segment lost 1 base, leaving 6 bases of the junction unmatched.

This clonotype was picked up many times. The CDR3 region is CASSVQQGPYGYTF. CDR3 nucleotides: TGTGCCAGCAGCGTTCAACAGGGCCCCTATGGCTACACCTTC. The chain links TRBV7-2 to TRBJ1-2; the D gene is possibly TRBD1 (6 bases). The V and J ends lost 5 bases and 4 bases respectively, with 14 bases between them. Germline V gene data show CDR1 as SGHTA and CDR2 as FQGNSA. The CDR3 consists of 14 residues. Full variable domain (outside the CDR3, taken from reference TRBV7-2 and TRBJ1-2): GAGVSQSPSNKVTEKGKDVELRCDPISGHTALYWYRQSLGQGLEFLIYFQGNSAPDKSGLPSDRFSAERTGGSVSTLTIQRTQQEDSAVYLCASSVQQGPYGYTFGSGTRLTVV.

This chain connects TRBV20-1 to TRBJ2-3; D is uncertain. CDR1 and CDR2 from the germline V gene are DFQATT and SNEGSKA (reference sequence). CDR3 size: 14 residues. The ends were cut back, 0 bases at V and 6 bases at J, with 13 bases in the middle. CDR3 sequence (DNA): TGCAGTGCTAGAGATGCTCCCCGCGCGGATACGCAGTATTTT. Protein product: CSARDAPRADTQYF.

The sample holds many counts of this clonotype. V gene TRBV20-1 combines with J gene TRBJ1-3; unclear D gene. The CDR3 totals 14 residues. In germline, CDR1 is DFQATT, CDR2 SNEGSKA (reference sequence). Trimming cost V 0 bases and J 2 bases, with 8 bases left between them. The CDR3 region has the DNA TGCAGTGCTAGAGATCTTTCAACTGGAAACACCATATATTTT. This gives the protein CSARDLSTGNTIYF.

This clonotype was observed many times. V and J are TRBV28 and TRBJ2-3; 7 bases agree with TRBD2. The V and J ends lost 2 bases and 0 bases, in that order; junction bases with no gene match: 5. The CDR3 contains 16 residues. Looked up from germline, CDR1 is MDHEN and CDR2 is SYDVKM. The CDR3 protein is CASSLNWGGSTDTQYF. DNA of the CDR3: TGTGCCAGCAGTTTAAATTGGGGGGGAAGCACAGATACGCAGTATTTT.